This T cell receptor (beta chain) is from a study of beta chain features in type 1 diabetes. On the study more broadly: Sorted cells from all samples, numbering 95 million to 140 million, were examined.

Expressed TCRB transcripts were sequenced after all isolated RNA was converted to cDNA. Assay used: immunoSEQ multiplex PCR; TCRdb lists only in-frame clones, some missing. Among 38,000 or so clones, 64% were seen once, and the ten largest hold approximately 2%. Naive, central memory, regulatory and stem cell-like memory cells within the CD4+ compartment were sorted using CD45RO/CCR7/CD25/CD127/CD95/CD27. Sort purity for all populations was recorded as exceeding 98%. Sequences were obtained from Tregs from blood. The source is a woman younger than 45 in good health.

In nucleotides, the CDR3 is TGTGCCAGCAGCTCCGGGACTCTGTCTAGCACAGATACGCAGTATTTT. Translated, it gives CASSSGTLSSTDTQYF. The chain has TRBV11-2 and TRBJ2-3; D might be TRBD2 (6 bases). There are 16 residues in the CDR3. Germline values: CDR1 SGHAT, CDR2 FQNNGV. V was trimmed by 4 bases and J by 0 bases, leaving 14 bases between them.